This record covers a single T cell receptor beta chain. No antigen is known for it. It was with a sample-barcoded 5' primer and a J-beta primer mix that a second PCR of roughly 7 to 12 cycles was run. Using its own MiXCR run on the 5' RACE reads, TCRdb lists one record per CDR3 protein. Of roughly 1,500,000 distinct CDR3 sequences in the sample, roughly 45% were seen once. The data stem from a study of blood T cells in healthy people across ages. Study-wide findings and caveats: Donor CMV status, an unknown factor, possibly confounded changes in expanded clonotypes.

The CDR3 spans 15 residues. The V and J ends lost 4 bases and 5 bases respectively, with 15 bases between them. Germline CDR1 is ENHRY and CDR2 is SYGVKD. The clonotype was recovered from a woman aged 18 to 35 in good health. Sequenced input: blood. V gene TRBV10-3 combines with J gene TRBJ2-1; D perhaps matches TRBD1 (6 bases). For the CDR3, the DNA is TGTGCCATCAGTGCTATGGGACATACCGACAATGAGCAGTTCTTC. Translating gives CAISAMGHTDNEQFF.